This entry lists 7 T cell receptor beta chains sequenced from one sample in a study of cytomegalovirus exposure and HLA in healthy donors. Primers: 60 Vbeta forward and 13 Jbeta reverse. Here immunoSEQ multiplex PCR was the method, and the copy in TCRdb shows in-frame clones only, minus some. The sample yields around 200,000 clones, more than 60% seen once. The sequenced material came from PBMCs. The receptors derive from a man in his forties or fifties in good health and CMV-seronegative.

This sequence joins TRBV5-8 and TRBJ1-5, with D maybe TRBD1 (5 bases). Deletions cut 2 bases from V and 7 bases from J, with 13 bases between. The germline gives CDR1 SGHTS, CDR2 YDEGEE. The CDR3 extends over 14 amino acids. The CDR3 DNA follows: TGTGCCAGCAGCTTCCTTGGTGGGGCACAGCCCCAGCATTTT. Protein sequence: CASSFLGGAQPQHF.

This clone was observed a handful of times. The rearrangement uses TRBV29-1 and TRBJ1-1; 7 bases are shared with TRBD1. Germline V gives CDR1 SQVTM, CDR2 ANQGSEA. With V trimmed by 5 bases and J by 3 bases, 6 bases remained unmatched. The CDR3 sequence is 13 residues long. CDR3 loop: CSVSDRSYTEAFF. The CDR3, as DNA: TGCAGCGTTTCGGACAGGTCATACACTGAAGCTTTCTTT.

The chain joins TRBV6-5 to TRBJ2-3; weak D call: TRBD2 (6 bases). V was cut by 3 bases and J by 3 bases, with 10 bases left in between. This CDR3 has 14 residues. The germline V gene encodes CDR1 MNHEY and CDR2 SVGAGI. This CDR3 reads CASSYLGSTDTQYF. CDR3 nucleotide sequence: TGTGCCAGCAGTTATCTCGGGAGTACAGATACGCAGTATTTT.

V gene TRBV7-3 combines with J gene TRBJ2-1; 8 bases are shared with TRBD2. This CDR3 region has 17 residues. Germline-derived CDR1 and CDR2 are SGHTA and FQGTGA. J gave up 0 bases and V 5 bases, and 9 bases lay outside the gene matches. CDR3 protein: CASSPWERESSYNEQFF. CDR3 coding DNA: TGTGCCAGCAGCCCCTGGGAGCGGGAGAGCTCCTACAATGAGCAGTTCTTC.

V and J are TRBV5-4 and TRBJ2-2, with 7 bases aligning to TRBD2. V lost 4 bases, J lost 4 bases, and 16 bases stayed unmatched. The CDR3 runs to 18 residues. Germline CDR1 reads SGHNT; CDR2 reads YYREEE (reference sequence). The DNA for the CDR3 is TGTGCCAGCAGCCCGCTACCCCCGGGACTAAGTCCCACCGGGGAGCTGTTTTTT. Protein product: CASSPLPPGLSPTGELFF.

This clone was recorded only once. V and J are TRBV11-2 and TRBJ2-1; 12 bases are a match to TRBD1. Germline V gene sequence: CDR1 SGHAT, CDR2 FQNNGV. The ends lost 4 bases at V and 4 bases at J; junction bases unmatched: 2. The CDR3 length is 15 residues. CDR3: CASSSGQGAYNEQFF. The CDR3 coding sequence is TGTGCCAGCAGCTCGGGACAGGGGGCTTACAATGAGCAGTTCTTC.

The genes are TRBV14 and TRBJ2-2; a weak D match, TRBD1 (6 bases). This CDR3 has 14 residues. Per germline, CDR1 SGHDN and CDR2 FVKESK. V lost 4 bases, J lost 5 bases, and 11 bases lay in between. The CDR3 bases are TGTGCCAGCAGCCGGGACATCGGGACCGGGGAGCTGTTTTTT. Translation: CASSRDIGTGELFF.